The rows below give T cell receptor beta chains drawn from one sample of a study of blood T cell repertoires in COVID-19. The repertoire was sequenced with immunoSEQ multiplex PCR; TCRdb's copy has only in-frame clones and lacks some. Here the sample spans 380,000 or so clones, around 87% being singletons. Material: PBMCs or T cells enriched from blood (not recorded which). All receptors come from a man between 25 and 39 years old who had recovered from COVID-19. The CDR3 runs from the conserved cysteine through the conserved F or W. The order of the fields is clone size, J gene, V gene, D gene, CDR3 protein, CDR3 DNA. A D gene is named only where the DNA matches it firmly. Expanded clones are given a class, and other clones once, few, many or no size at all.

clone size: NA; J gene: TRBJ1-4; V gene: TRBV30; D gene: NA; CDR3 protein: CAWSGYGAREKLFF; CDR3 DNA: TGTGCCTGGAGTGGCTATGGTGCTAGGGAAAAACTGTTTTTT
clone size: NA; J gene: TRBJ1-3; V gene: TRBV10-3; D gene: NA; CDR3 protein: CAITSGGSGNTIYF; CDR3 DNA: TGTGCCATCACCTCGGGAGGGTCTGGAAACACCATATATTTT
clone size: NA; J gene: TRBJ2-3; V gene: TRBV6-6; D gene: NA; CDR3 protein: CASRVGAAFTDTQYF; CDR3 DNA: TGTGCCAGCAGGGTGGGAGCGGCCTTCACAGATACGCAGTATTTT
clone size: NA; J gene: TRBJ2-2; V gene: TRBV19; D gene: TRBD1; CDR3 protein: CASSKRGLSTGELFF; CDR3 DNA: TGTGCCAGTAGTAAGAGGGGGCTCAGCACCGGGGAGCTGTTTTTT
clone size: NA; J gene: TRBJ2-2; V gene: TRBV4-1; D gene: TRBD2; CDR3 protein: CASSQVVGGGARELFF; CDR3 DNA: TGCGCCAGCAGCCAAGTGGTTGGCGGGGGGGCCCGGGAGCTGTTTTTT
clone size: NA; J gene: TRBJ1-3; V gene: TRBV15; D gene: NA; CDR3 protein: CATSRDEAFLFSGNTIYF; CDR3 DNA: TGTGCCACCAGCAGAGATGAAGCTTTCCTCTTCTCTGGAAACACCATATATTTT
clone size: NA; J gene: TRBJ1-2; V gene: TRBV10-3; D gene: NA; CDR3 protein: CAISHRSNYGYTF; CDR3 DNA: TGTGCCATCAGCCACAGAAGTAACTATGGCTACACCTTC
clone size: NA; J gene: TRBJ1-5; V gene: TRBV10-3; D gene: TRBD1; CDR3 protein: CAISELGGQPQHF; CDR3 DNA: TGTGCCATCAGTGAGCTAGGGGGCCAGCCCCAGCATTTT
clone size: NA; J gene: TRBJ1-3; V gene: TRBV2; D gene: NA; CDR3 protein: CASDSTSSGNTIYF; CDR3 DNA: TGTGCCAGCGACTCTACAAGCTCTGGAAACACCATATATTTT
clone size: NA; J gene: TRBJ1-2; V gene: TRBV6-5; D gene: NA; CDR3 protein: CASSLSGDKGQGF; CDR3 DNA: TGTGCCAGCAGTTTAAGCGGGGACAAGGGTCAAGGCTTC
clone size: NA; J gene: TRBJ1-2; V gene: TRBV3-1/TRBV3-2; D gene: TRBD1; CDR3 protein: CASSQGQGGNGYTF; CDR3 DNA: TGTGCCAGCAGCCAGGGACAGGGGGGAAACGGCTACACCTTC
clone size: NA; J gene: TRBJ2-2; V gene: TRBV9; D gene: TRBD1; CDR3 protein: CASSSGQGGSGELFF; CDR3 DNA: TGTGCCAGCAGCTCCGGACAGGGCGGGTCCGGGGAGCTGTTTTTT
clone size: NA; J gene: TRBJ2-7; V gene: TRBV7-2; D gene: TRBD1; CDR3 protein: CASSAGTGYEQYF; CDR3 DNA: TGTGCCAGCAGCGCTGGGACAGGGTACGAGCAGTACTTC
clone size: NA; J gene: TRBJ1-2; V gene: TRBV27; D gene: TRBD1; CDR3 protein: CASSPRQGTYGYTF; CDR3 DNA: TGTGCCAGCAGTCCACGACAGGGGACCTATGGCTACACCTTC
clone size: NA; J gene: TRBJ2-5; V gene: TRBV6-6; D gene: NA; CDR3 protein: CASKGAVQETQYF; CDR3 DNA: TGTGCCAGCAAAGGGGCGGTTCAAGAGACCCAGTACTTC
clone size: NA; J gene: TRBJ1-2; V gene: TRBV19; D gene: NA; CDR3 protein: CASRKTGRSNYGYTF; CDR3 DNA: TGTGCCAGTAGGAAAACAGGGAGATCCAACTATGGCTACACCTTC
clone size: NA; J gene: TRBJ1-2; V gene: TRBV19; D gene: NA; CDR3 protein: CASSSRVGGYTF; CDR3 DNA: TGTGCCAGTAGTTCCAGGGTAGGCGGCTACACCTTC
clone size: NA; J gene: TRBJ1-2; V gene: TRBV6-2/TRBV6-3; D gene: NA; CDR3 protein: CASSPRPGTSYGYTF; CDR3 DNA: TGTGCCAGCAGTCCGCGACCGGGAACCTCCTATGGCTACACCTTC
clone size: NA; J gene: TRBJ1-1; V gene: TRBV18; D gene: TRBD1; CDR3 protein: CASSPEDRGWAEAFF; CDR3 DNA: TGTGCCAGCTCACCTGAGGACAGGGGATGGGCTGAAGCTTTCTTT
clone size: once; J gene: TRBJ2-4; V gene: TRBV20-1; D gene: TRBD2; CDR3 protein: CSVSGGNIQYF; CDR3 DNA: TGCAGTGTTAGCGGGGGGAACATTCAGTACTTC
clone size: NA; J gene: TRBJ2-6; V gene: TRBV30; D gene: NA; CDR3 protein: CAWGSPGAGANVLTF; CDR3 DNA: TGTGCCTGGGGGTCGCCAGGGGCTGGGGCCAACGTCCTGACTTTC
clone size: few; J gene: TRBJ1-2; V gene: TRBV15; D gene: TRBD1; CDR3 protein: CATRQQGGTNYGYTF; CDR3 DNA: TGTGCCACCAGGCAACAGGGGGGTACTAACTATGGCTACACCTTC
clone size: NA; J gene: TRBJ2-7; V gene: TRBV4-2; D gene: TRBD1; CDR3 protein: CASSQRTGGPYEQYF; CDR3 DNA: TGTGCCAGCAGCCAGCGGACAGGGGGACCCTACGAGCAGTACTTC
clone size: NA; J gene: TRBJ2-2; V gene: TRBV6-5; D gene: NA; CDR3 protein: CASSPHQNTGELFF; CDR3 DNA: TGTGCCAGCAGCCCACACCAGAACACCGGGGAGCTGTTTTTT
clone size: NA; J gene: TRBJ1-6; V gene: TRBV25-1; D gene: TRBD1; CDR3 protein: CASSLTGNSPLHF; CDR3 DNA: TGTGCCAGCAGTCTGACAGGGAATTCACCCCTCCACTTT
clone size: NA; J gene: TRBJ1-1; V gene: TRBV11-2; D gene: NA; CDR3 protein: CASSLAAYTEAFF; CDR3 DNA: TGTGCCAGCAGCCTAGCAGCGTACACTGAAGCTTTCTTT
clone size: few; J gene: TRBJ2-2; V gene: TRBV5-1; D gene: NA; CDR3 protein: CASSLTAGTGELFF; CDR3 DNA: TGCGCCAGCAGCTTGACGGCAGGGACCGGGGAGCTGTTTTTT
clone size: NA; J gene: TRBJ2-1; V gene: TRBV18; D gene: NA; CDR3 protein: CASSPDSSSYNEQFF; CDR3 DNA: TGTGCCAGCTCTCCTGACAGCAGCTCCTACAATGAGCAGTTCTTC
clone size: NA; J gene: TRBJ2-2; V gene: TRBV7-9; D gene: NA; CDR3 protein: CASSLGTVGTGELFF; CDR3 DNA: TGTGCCAGCAGCTTGGGTACAGTTGGCACCGGGGAGCTGTTTTTT
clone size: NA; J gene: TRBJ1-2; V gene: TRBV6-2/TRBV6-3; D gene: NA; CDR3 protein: CASSYPQGYGYTF; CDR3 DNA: TGTGCCAGCAGTTACCCCCAGGGCTATGGCTACACCTTC
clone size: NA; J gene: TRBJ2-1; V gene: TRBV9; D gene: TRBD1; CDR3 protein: CASSAFSGTGGGNEQFF; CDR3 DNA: TGTGCCAGCAGCGCGTTCTCCGGGACAGGGGGCGGGAATGAGCAGTTCTTC
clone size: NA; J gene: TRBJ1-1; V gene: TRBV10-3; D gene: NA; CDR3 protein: CAISESGGSTEAFF; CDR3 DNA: TGTGCCATCAGTGAGTCCGGGGGTTCCACTGAAGCTTTCTTT
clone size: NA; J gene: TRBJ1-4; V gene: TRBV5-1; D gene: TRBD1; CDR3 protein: CASSAIQGAGEKLFF; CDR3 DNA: TGCGCCAGCAGCGCGATACAGGGGGCAGGTGAAAAACTGTTTTTT
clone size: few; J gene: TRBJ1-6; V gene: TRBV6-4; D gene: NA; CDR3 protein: CASSDSKQGPGTLHF; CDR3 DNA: TGTGCCAGCAGTGACTCAAAACAGGGCCCAGGGACCCTCCACTTT
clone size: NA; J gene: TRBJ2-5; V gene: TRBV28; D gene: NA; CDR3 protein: CASSSQGTQETQYF; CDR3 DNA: TGTGCCAGCAGTTCGCAGGGGACCCAAGAGACCCAGTACTTC